The clone carrying this T cell receptor (beta chain) was detected many times. Antigen specificity is unknown. The entry originates in a study of T cells in Graves' hyperthyroidism and ophthalmopathy. Broader study findings: Blood shared most expanded thyroid clonotypes above 0.001.

Amplification yielded TCR beta CDR3 regions, with RNA transcripts as the source. In the first-round RT-PCR of the TCR CDR3, the HTBI primer set was used. Each CDR3 protein is one row after TCRdb ran MiXCR on the multiplex PCR reads. The sample has roughly 290,000 distinct CDR3 sequences; more than 10% are singletons. With 5 bases removed from V and 5 bases from J, the gap between germline ends came to 7 bases. The germline V gene has CDR1 SGHTA and CDR2 FQGTGA. There are 12 residues in the CDR3. The chain recombines TRBV7-3 with TRBJ2-1; D not certain. Sequenced input: blood. This clonotype was sampled from a woman aged 25 to 45 with Graves' hyperthyroidism that later progressed to Graves' ophthalmopathy. The CDR3 nucleotides read TGTGCCAGCAGCATGGACCACAATGAGCAGTTCTTC. Translation gives CASSMDHNEQFF.